This record covers a single TCR beta chain. Its matching antigen is unknown. As the template, RNA transcripts were used to amplify TCR beta CDR3 regions. Amplification began with first-round RT-PCR using HTBI primers, then second-round multiplex PCR was performed. A single record per CDR3 protein comes from TCRdb applying MiXCR to the multiplex PCR reads. The sample has about 640,000 distinct CDR3 sequences, under 50% seen once. V dropped 0 bases and J dropped 0 bases, with 8 bases sitting between them. CDR1 is SGHRS, CDR2 YFSETQ, per germline. The CDR3 length is 15 residues. The source of the sample is a study of Graves' ophthalmopathy and Graves' hyperthyroidism. Moderate-to-severe activity, with CAS ≥3, NOSPECS ≥4 and duration under 3 months, characterized the donors with ophthalmopathy. Study-wide points: Blood shared most expanded thyroid clonotypes above 0.001 frequency.

The sequenced sample was peripheral blood. The genes are TRBV5-1 and TRBJ2-3; perhaps TRBD2 as D (5 bases). The clonotype comes from an adult man with Graves' ophthalmopathy. CDR3 protein: CASSLGRTSTDTQYF. The CDR3 coding sequence is TGCGCCAGCAGCTTGGGGAGGACTAGCACAGATACGCAGTATTTT.